The 17 T cell receptor beta chains below all came from one sample that was sequenced in a study of blood T cell repertoires in COVID-19. Generated by immunoSEQ multiplex PCR, the TCRdb table keeps only in-frame clones and is missing some. The table includes hundreds of thousands of clones, around 89% detected once. Sample: peripheral blood. Receptors originate from a woman aged 18-29 years with acute or convalescent COVID-19.

The sample holds one count of this clone. The rearrangement links TRBV10-3 to TRBJ1-1; no definite D call. CDR1 and CDR2 (germline): ENHRY, SYGVKD. The CDR3 is made up of 15 amino acids. V lost 6 bases and J 4 bases, leaving 18 bases between the germline ends. As DNA, the CDR3 is TGTGCCATCAGCGATGACGGGTTCACTACCACTGAAGCTTTCTTT. Its translation: CAISDDGFTTTEAFF.

The chain recombines TRBV6-5 with TRBJ1-5, with D hard to call. The germline CDR1 and CDR2 sequences are MNHEY and SVGAGI. The CDR3 runs 15 residues. Trimming took off 6 bases at V and 0 bases at J, with 12 bases between the two ends. The CDR3 DNA is TGTGCCAGCAGGTCTGGGCAGACTAGCAATCAGCCCCAGCATTTT. Its translation is CASRSGQTSNQPQHF.

This clone was detected a few times. The V gene is TRBV19, the J gene TRBJ1-5, with 7 nucleotides matching TRBD1. Germline CDR1 and CDR2: LNHDA and SQIVND (reference sequence). The trim removed 4 bases at V and 9 bases at J, leaving 15 bases unmatched. This CDR3 is 16 amino acids long. DNA of the CDR3: TGTGCCAGTAGTACGCCTCCGGACAGGCCCCGGGGGCCCCAGCATTTT. Translating gives CASSTPPDRPRGPQHF.

The chain is built from TRBV7-8 and TRBJ1-1, with D perhaps TRBD1 (5 bases). Germline CDR1 and CDR2: SGHVS and FQNEAQ. The CDR3 is made up of 14 amino acids. Trimming cost V 5 bases and J 5 bases, with 15 bases left between them. The CDR3 spells CASSRAQVRTEAFF. The CDR3 DNA is TGTGCCAGCAGCCGTGCACAGGTCCGTACTGAAGCTTTCTTT.

The rearrangement joins TRBV27 to TRBJ1-2; D uncertain. Germline V lookup: CDR1 MNHEY, CDR2 SMNVEV (reference sequence). V lost 4 bases, J lost 7 bases, and 10 bases lay in between. The CDR3 runs to 12 residues. The CDR3 region is CASSSPGIGYTF. The CDR3 nucleotides are TGTGCCAGCAGTTCCCCCGGGATTGGCTACACCTTC.

This chain uses TRBV12-5 with TRBJ1-6; 8 bases are shared with TRBD1. This CDR3 is 16 amino acids long. Germline lookup yields CDR1 LGHNT and CDR2 FRNRAP. After removal of 4 bases from V and 7 bases from J, the junction contained 9 bases not matched to a gene. CDR3 in DNA: TGTGCTAGTGGTTCCAGGACAGGGCGCTCCAATTCACCCCTCCACTTT. Its translation: CASGSRTGRSNSPLHF.

The chain links TRBV19 to TRBJ2-1, with D perhaps matching TRBD2 (5 bases). Trimming shortened V by 7 bases and J by 4 bases, and 14 bases separated the two germline ends. Germline CDR1 reads LNHDA; CDR2 reads SQIVND (reference sequence). This CDR3 has 14 residues. In DNA form, the CDR3 reads TGTGCCAGTAAAATTGCGGGCGCATACAATGAGCAGTTCTTC. Protein sequence: CASKIAGAYNEQFF. Full variable domain (remainder filled in from reference TRBV19 and TRBJ2-1): DGGITQSPKYLFRKEGQNVTLSCEQNLNHDAMYWYRQDPGQGLRLIYYSQIVNDFQKGDIAEGYSVSREKKESFPLTVTSAQKNPTAFYLCASKIAGAYNEQFFGPGTRLTVL.

This chain joins TRBV5-1 and TRBJ1-5; D might be TRBD1 (5 bases). This CDR3 region has 15 residues. V lost 0 bases and J lost 6, with 13 bases in between. The germline V gene has CDR1 SGHRS and CDR2 YFSETQ. The CDR3 DNA reads TGCGCCAGCAGCTTGGAGGCAGGGCTGGGTCAGCCCCAGCATTTT. Its protein product is CASSLEAGLGQPQHF. The full variable domain, rest sourced from reference TRBV5-1 and TRBJ1-5, is KAGVTQTPRYLIKTRGQQVTLSCSPISGHRSVSWYQQTPGQGLQFLFEYFSETQRNKGNFPGRFSGRQFSNSRSEMNVSTLELGDSALYLCASSLEAGLGQPQHFGDGTRLSIL.

The genes are TRBV7-6 and TRBJ2-5; 10 bases are a match to TRBD1. CDR1 is SGHVS and CDR2 is FNYEAQ in the germline V gene. The CDR3 has 17 amino acids. Trimming took 1 base from V and 5 from J; bases not matched to a gene: 10. The CDR3 spells CASSLVRWGQGSETQYF. The CDR3 DNA sequence: TGTGCCAGCAGCTTAGTTAGGTGGGGACAGGGGTCGGAGACCCAGTACTTC.

This chain joins TRBV30 and TRBJ1-2; a weak D match, TRBD1 (6 bases). The CDR3 runs 13 residues. The ends were cut back, 2 bases at V and 7 bases at J, with 14 bases in the middle. CDR1 is GTSNPN and CDR2 is SVGIG in the germline V gene (reference sequence). CDR3 nucleotide sequence: TGTGCCTGGAGTCCTCAGGGGTTTGGTGGCTACACCTTC. It yields the protein CAWSPQGFGGYTF. Supplemented by reference TRBV30 and TRBJ1-2, the full variable domain reads SQTIHQWPATLVQPVGSPLSLECTVEGTSNPNLYWYRQAAGRGLQLLFYSVGIGQISSEVPQNLSASRPQDRQFILSSKKLLLSDSGFYLCAWSPQGFGGYTFGSGTRLTVV.

This clone is a singleton in its sample. This chain links TRBV3-1 (or the pseudogene TRBV3-2) with TRBJ1-2; TRBD1 is a possible D gene (6 bases). Looked up from germline, CDR1 is LGHDT and CDR2 is YNNKEL (reference sequence). The germline V and J ends were trimmed by 3 bases and 4 bases, with 9 bases remaining between them. The CDR3 extends over 13 amino acids. Here the CDR3 reads CASSQGALYGYTF. In DNA form, the CDR3 reads TGTGCCAGCAGCCAGGGGGCCCTCTATGGCTACACCTTC.

The chain is built from TRBV2 and TRBJ1-1; a weak D match, TRBD1 (5 bases). V lost 4 bases to trimming and J lost 0 bases, with 9 bases between them. The CDR3 spans 14 residues. Germline V gene lookup returns CDR1 SNHLY and CDR2 FYNNEI. The CDR3 region has the DNA TGTGCCAGCAGTGTATCGGGGGTGAACACTGAAGCTTTCTTT. Translation gives CASSVSGVNTEAFF.

V gene TRBV7-9 combines with J gene TRBJ2-7, with 9 bases aligning to TRBD1. V gave up 1 base and J gave up 6 bases; unmatched junction bases: 7. The CDR3 loop spans 15 amino acids. Germline V gene data show CDR1 as SEHNR and CDR2 as FQNEAQ (reference sequence). The CDR3 DNA reads as TGTGCCAGCAGCTTAGGGACAGGGGAATGGGGCGAGCAGTACTTC. It encodes CASSLGTGEWGEQYF.

The chain recombines TRBV2 with TRBJ1-6; 12 bases fit TRBD1. The CDR3 is 15 residues long. CDR1 is SNHLY and CDR2 is FYNNEI in the germline V gene. V lost 8 bases, J lost 9 bases, and 8 bases stayed unmatched. The CDR3 loop reads CASGGPGQGASPLHF. The CDR3 DNA reads TGTGCCAGCGGGGGGCCGGGACAGGGGGCTTCACCCCTCCACTTT.

The CDR3 DNA follows: TGTGCCAGCAGCCACACAGGACGGCCGATCTATGGCTACACCTTC. Translated, it gives CASSHTGRPIYGYTF. The chain links TRBV3-1 (or the pseudogene TRBV3-2) to TRBJ1-2; tentatively, D is TRBD1 (5 bases). Trimming removed 3 bases at V and 4 bases at J, with 15 bases between. Germline V gene lookup returns CDR1 LGHDT and CDR2 YNNKEL (reference sequence). The CDR3 totals 15 residues.

J is TRBJ1-2 and V is TRBV19, with D possibly TRBD1 on 6 matching bases. V lost 4 bases and J lost 10, with 19 bases in between. Germline CDR1 LNHDA, CDR2 SQIVND (reference sequence). The CDR3 runs to 14 residues. The CDR3 nucleotides read TGTGCCAGTAGTACCCACAGGGCCGGGGGGCCCTACACCTTC. Residues: CASSTHRAGGPYTF.

The chain has TRBV2 and TRBJ2-1; TRBD2 matches at 12 bases. Germline V lookup: CDR1 SNHLY, CDR2 FYNNEI. The CDR3 totals 17 residues. V trimming: 3 bases; J trimming: 5 bases; junction bases outside the gene matches: 8. In DNA form, the CDR3 reads TGTGCCAGCAGTGATACCGGCGGACTAGCGGGGAACAATGAGCAGTTCTTC. Its protein product is CASSDTGGLAGNNEQFF.